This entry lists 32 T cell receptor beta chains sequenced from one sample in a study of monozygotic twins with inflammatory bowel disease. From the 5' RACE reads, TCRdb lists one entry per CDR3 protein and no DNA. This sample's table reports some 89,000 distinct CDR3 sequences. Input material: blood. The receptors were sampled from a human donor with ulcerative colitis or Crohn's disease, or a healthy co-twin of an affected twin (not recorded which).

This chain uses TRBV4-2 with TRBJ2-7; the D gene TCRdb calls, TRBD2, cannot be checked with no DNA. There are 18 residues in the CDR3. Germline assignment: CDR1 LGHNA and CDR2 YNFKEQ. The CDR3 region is CASSQDYFFSGGSYEQYF.

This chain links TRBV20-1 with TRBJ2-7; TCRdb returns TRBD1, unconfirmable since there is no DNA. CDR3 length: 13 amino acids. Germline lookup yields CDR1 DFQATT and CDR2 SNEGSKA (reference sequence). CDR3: CSAGDRGSGEQYF.

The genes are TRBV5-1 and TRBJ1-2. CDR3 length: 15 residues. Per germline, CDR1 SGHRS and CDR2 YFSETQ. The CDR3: CASSHNIGRDYGYTF.

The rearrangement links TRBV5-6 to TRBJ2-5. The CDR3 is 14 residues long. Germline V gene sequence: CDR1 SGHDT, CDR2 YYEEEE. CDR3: CASSLDSSQETQYF.

Here the CDR3 reads CASSLGAGQQETQYF. The rearrangement joins TRBV5-1 to TRBJ2-5; TCRdb proposes TRBD1, but this gene call is untestable without DNA. The germline V gene encodes CDR1 SGHRS and CDR2 YFSETQ. The CDR3 is 15 amino acids.

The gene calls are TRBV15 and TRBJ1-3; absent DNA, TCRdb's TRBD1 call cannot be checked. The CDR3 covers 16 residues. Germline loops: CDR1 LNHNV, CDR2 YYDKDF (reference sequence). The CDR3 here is CATSRVSGSGRNTIYF.

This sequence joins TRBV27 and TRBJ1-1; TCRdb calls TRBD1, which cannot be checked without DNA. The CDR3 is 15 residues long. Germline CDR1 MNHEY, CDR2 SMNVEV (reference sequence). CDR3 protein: CASSLRGRGDTEAFF.

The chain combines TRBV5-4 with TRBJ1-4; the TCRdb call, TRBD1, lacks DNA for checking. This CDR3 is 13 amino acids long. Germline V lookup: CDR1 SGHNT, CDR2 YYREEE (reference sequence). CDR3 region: CASSLSGVEKLFF. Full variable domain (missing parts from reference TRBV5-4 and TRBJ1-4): ETGVTQSPTHLIKTRGQQVTLRCSSQSGHNTVSWYQQALGQGPQFIFQYYREEENGRGNFPPRFSGLQFPNYSSELNVNALELDDSALYLCASSLSGVEKLFFGSGTQLSVL.

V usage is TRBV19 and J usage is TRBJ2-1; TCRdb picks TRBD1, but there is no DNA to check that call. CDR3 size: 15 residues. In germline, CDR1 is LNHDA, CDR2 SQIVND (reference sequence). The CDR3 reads CASSSRGPNYNEQFF.

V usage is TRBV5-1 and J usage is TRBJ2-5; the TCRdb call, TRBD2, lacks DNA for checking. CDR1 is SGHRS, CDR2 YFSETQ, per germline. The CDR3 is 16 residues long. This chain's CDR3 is CASSLGARGSQETQYF.

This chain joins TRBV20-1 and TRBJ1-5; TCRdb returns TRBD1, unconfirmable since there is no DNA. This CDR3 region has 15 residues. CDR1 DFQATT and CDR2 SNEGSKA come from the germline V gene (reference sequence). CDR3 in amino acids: CSARVPEGRNQPQHF.

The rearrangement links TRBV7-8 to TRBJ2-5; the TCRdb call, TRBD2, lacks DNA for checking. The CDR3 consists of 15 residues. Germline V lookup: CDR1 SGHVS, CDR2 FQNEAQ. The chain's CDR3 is CASRKGLAGGETQYF.

CDR3: CASSQGRDRDELTEAFF. The gene calls are TRBV12-3 or TRBV12-4 and TRBJ1-1; the TCRdb D gene call, TRBD1, has no DNA to confirm it. The CDR3 runs to 17 residues.

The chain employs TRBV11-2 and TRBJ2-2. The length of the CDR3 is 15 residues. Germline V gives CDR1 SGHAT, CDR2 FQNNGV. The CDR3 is CASSFVQANTGELFF.

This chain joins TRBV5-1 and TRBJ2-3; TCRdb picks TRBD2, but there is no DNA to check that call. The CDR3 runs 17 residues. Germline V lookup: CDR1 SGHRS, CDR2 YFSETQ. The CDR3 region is CASRSSPRGASPDTQYF. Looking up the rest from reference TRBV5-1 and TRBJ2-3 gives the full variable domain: KAGVTQTPRYLIKTRGQQVTLSCSPISGHRSVSWYQQTPGQGLQFLFEYFSETQRNKGNFPGRFSGRQFSNSRSEMNVSTLELGDSALYLCASRSSPRGASPDTQYFGPGTRLTVL.

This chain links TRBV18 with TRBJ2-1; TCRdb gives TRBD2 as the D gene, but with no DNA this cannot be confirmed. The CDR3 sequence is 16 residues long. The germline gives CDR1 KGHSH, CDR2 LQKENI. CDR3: CASSPPGLHPYNEQFF. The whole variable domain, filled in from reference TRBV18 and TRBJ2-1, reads NAGVMQNPRHLVRRRGQEARLRCSPMKGHSHVYWYRQLPEEGLKFMVYLQKENIIDESGMPKERFSAEFPKEGPSILRIQQVVRGDSAAYFCASSPPGLHPYNEQFFGPGTRLTVL.

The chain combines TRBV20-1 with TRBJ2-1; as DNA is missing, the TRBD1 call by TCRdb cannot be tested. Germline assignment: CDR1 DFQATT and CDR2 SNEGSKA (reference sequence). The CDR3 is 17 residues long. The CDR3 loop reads CSARGPSDMSSYNEQFF.

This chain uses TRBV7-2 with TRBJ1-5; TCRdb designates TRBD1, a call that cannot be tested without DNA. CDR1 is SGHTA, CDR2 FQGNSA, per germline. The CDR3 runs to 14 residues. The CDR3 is CASSLTPGNQPQHF.

CDR3: CASSVPGGVGNEQFF. The chain combines TRBV9 with TRBJ2-1; TCRdb reports TRBD1, a call that lacks DNA to check it against. CDR3 size: 15 residues. In germline, CDR1 is SGDLS, CDR2 YYNGEE.

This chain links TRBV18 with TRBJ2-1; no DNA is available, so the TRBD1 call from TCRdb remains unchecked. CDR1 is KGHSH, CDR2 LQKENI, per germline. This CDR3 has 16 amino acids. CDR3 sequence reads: CASSPLTGNSYNEQFF.

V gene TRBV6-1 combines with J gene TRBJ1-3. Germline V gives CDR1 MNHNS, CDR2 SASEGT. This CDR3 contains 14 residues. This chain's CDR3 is CASGRLSSGNTIYF.

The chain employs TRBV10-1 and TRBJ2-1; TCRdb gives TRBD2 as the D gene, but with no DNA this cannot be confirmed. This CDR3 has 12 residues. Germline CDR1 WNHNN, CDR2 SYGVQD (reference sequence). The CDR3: CASSGSGEEQFF.

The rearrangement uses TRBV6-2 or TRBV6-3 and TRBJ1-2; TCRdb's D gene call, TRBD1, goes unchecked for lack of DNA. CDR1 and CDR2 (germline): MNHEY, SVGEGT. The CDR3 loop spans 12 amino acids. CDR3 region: CASRGTVYGYTF.

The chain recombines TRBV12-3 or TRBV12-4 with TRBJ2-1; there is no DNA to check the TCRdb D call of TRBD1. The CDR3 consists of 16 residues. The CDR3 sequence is CASRTSSQTGSWGQFF.

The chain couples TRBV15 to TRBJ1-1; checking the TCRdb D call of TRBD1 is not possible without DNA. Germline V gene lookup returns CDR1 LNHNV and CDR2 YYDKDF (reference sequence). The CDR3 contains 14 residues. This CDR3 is CATSYGQSNTEAFF.

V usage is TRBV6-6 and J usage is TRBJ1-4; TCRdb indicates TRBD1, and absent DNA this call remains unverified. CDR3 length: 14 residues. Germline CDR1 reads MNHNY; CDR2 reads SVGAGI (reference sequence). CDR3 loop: CASRGRGAEEKLFF.

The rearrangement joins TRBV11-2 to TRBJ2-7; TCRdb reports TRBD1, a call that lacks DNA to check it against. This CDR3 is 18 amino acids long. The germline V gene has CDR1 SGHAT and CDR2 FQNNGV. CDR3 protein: CASSLSGTGEWNSYEQYF.

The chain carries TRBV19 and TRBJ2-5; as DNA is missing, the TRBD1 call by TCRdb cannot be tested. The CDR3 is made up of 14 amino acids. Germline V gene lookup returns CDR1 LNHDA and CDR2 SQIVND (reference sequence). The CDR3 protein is CASSTDARGETQYF. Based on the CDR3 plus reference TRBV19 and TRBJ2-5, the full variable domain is DGGITQSPKYLFRKEGQNVTLSCEQNLNHDAMYWYRQDPGQGLRLIYYSQIVNDFQKGDIAEGYSVSREKKESFPLTVTSAQKNPTAFYLCASSTDARGETQYFGPGTRLLVL.

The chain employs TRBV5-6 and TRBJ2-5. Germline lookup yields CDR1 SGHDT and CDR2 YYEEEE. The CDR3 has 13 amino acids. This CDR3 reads CASSLQVPETQYF.

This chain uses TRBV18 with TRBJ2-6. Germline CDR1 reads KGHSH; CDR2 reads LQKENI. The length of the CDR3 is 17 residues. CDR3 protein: CASSPPQRTSGANVLTF.

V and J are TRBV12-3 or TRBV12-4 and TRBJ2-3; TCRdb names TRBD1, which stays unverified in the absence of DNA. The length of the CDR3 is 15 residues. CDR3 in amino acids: CASTHRRGGADTQYF.

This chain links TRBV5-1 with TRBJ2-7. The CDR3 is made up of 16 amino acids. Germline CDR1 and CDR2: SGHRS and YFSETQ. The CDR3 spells CASSLNAFGVSYEQYF.